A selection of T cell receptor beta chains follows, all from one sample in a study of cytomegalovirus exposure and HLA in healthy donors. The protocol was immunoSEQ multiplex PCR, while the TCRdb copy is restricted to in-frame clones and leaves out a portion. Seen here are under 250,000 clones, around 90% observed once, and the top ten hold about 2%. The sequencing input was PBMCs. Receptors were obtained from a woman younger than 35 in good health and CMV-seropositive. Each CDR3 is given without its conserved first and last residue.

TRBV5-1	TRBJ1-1	ASSLISRGYTEAF
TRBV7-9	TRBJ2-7	ASSLGADLEGEQY
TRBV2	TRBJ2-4	ASSPRGVLLAKNIQY
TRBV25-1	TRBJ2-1	ASSEGQAPREQF
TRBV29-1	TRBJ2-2	SFRVRDTGELF
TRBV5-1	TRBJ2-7	ASSSGLAGQQY
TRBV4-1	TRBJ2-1	ASSQRQGSGSYNEQF
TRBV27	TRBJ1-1	ASSQSVYRTGVVFGTEAF
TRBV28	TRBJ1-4	ASSPTGGRTNEKLF
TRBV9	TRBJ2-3	ASSVDQGAGDTQY
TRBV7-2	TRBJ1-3	ASSLWRSSGNTIY
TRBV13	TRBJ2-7	ASSRGFYDEQY
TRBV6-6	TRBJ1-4	ASSTRSGRGEEKLF
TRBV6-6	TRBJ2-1	ASSAPGTAGSEQF
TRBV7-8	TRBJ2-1	ASRRGLAGMNNEQF
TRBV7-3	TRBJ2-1	ASSSAGLAANEQF
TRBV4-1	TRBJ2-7	ASSQAGLAEALTYEQY
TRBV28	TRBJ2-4	ASSFSPAKNIQY
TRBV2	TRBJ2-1	ASSEGLARYNEQF
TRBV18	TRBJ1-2	ASSTGGAFSGNGYT
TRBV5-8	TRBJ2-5	ASSISGTGVQETQY
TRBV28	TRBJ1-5	ASSQGAQPQH
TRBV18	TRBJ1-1	ASSPTGERAEAF
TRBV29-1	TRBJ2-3	SARLRTGSTSTDTQY
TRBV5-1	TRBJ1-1	ASSVNRGQSVNTEAF
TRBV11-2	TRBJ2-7	ASSLDYAASYEQY
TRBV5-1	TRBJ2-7	ASKGDAYEQY